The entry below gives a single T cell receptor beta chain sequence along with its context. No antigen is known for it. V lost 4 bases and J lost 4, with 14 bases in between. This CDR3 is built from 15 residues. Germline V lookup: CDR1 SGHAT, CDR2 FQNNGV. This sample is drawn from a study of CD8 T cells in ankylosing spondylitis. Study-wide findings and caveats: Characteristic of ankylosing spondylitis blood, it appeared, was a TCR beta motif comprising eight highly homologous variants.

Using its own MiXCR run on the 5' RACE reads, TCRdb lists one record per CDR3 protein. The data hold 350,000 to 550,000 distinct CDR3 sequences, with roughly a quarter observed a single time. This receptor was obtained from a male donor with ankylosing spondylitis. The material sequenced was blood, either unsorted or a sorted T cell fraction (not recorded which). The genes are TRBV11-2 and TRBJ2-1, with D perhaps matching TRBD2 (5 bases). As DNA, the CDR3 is TGTGCCAGCAGCTCCGCCCGGACTCAGTACAATGAGCAGTTCTTC. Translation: CASSSARTQYNEQFF.